One sample yielded the 27 T cell receptor beta chains listed below, sequenced in a study of beta chain features in type 1 diabetes. Expressed TCRB transcripts were sequenced, since all the RNA that had been isolated was reverse transcribed. This table comes from immunoSEQ multiplex PCR, and its TCRdb copy is limited to in-frame clones, with some not included. The repertoire has 810,000 or so clones, about a sixth of them found once; the top ten carry roughly 0.025%. Sequenced sample: naive CD4+ T cells from blood. All receptors come from a woman aged 18-29 years in good health.

The chain joins TRBV11-2 to TRBJ1-1; 7 bases align to TRBD1. Germline V lookup: CDR1 SGHAT, CDR2 FQNNGV. The CDR3 has 16 amino acids. The trim removed 8 bases at V and 0 bases at J, leaving 12 bases unmatched. The CDR3 sequence is CASGPRQGTMNTEAFF. The CDR3 DNA follows: TGTGCCAGCGGACCTCGACAGGGAACCATGAACACTGAAGCTTTCTTT. The whole variable domain, filled in from reference TRBV11-2 and TRBJ1-1, reads EAGVAQSPRYKIIEKRQSVAFWCNPISGHATLYWYQQILGQGPKLLIQFQNNGVVDDSQLPKDRFSAERLKGVDSTLKIQPAKLEDSAVYLCASGPRQGTMNTEAFFGQGTRLTVV.

This clone is a singleton in its sample. Other DNA sequences in this sample translate to the same CDR3. The chain joins TRBV18 to TRBJ2-5; D is possibly TRBD1 (6 bases). The CDR3 contains 14 residues. Germline assignment: CDR1 KGHSH and CDR2 LQKENI. V lost 0 bases and J 5 bases, leaving 10 bases between the germline ends. In DNA, the CDR3 is TGTGCCAGCTCACCACCATCTCAGGGGGAGACCCAGTACTTC. It is translated as CASSPPSQGETQYF.

This clone was seen a few times. The chain links TRBV5-1 to TRBJ2-2, with 9 bases fitting TRBD2. V shed 4 bases and J 2 bases; nucleotides not matched to a gene: 15. Germline assignment: CDR1 SGHRS and CDR2 YFSETQ. The CDR3 loop spans 19 amino acids. The CDR3 here is CASSRRAGGPFINTGELFF. DNA for the CDR3: TGCGCCAGCAGCCGGAGGGCGGGAGGGCCCTTTATAAACACCGGGGAGCTGTTTTTT.

A few counts support this clone. The DNA for the CDR3 is TGTGCCAGCAGTTCCCAGCGGGACGGAGGAAACACCATATATTTT. Protein product: CASSSQRDGGNTIYF. This chain uses TRBV27 with TRBJ1-3; D possibly corresponds to TRBD1 (5 bases). V gave up 4 bases and J gave up 4 bases, with 14 bases separating them. Germline CDR1 is MNHEY and CDR2 is SMNVEV (reference sequence). The CDR3 sequence is 15 residues long.

This chain links TRBV27 with TRBJ2-1; 10 bases are a match to TRBD2. The CDR3 runs to 17 residues. The junction had 11 bases not matched to a gene; V was cut back by 1 base and J by 8 bases. The germline V gene encodes CDR1 MNHEY and CDR2 SMNVEV (reference sequence). CDR3: CASSLFASGRGLDEQFF. The CDR3 coding sequence is TGTGCCAGCAGTTTATTTGCTAGCGGGAGAGGTTTGGATGAGCAGTTCTTC.

This clone was observed a handful of times. The chain couples TRBV6-5 to TRBJ2-7, with 7 bases that match TRBD2. Germline V CDR1 and CDR2: MNHEY, SVGAGI. Unmatched junction bases numbered 4, after V lost 2 bases and J lost 3 bases. The CDR3 is 14 residues long. DNA for the CDR3: TGTGCCAGCAGTTACGCTAGCGGCGACTACGAGCAGTACTTC. It translates to CASSYASGDYEQYF.

This clone was detected a few times. The chain joins TRBV5-6 to TRBJ2-5; 9 nucleotides agree with TRBD1. The CDR3 totals 15 residues. V gave up 3 bases and J gave up 7 bases; unmatched junction bases: 10. Per the germline V gene, CDR1 is SGHDT and CDR2 is YYEEEE. The DNA for the CDR3 is TGTGCCAGCAGCTGGGGACAGGGTAGACCTCGGACCCAGTACTTC. Amino acids: CASSWGQGRPRTQYF. The complete variable domain, with remaining parts taken from reference TRBV5-6 and TRBJ2-5, reads DAGVTQSPTHLIKTRGQQVTLRCSPKSGHDTVSWYQQALGQGPQFIFQYYEEEERQRGNFPDRFSGHQFPNYSSELNVNALLLGDSALYLCASSWGQGRPRTQYFGPGTRLLVL.

The rearrangement links TRBV29-1 to TRBJ2-1; D might be TRBD2 (5 bases). Germline CDR1 is SQVTM and CDR2 is ANQGSEA. V was trimmed by 2 bases and J by 9 bases, leaving 14 bases between them. The CDR3 spans 13 residues. CDR3 in DNA: TGCAGCGTTGAACCCCAACCGGCGGGTGAGCAGTTCTTC. This gives the protein CSVEPQPAGEQFF.

The V and J genes are TRBV10-3 and TRBJ2-3, with 12 bases lining up with TRBD2. This CDR3 is built from 14 residues. Germline V gives CDR1 ENHRY, CDR2 SYGVKD. V trimming: 6 bases; J trimming: 4 bases; junction bases outside the gene matches: 2. For the CDR3, the DNA is TGTGCCATCAGATCTAGCGGGAGGGCAGATACGCAGTATTTT. Amino acid sequence: CAIRSSGRADTQYF.

This chain connects TRBV19 to TRBJ1-1; possible D gene TRBD1, 5 bases. V shed 3 bases and J shed 1 base, with 9 bases lying between them. This CDR3 region has 14 residues. Per the germline V gene, CDR1 is LNHDA and CDR2 is SQIVND (reference sequence). This CDR3 is CASSMPGPNTEAFF. CDR3 in DNA: TGTGCCAGTAGTATGCCAGGGCCGAACACTGAAGCTTTCTTT.

This clone turned up a few times. This rearrangement joins TRBV5-1 to TRBJ2-2, with a weak D call TRBD2 (5 bases). Germline values: CDR1 SGHRS, CDR2 YFSETQ. Trimming stripped 2 bases from V and 3 bases from J, with 14 bases between. There are 16 residues in the CDR3. The chain's CDR3 is CASSFPQRLYTGELFF. Written as DNA, the CDR3 is TGCGCCAGCAGCTTCCCCCAGAGACTATACACCGGGGAGCTGTTTTTT. Supplemented by reference TRBV5-1 and TRBJ2-2, the full variable domain reads KAGVTQTPRYLIKTRGQQVTLSCSPISGHRSVSWYQQTPGQGLQFLFEYFSETQRNKGNFPGRFSGRQFSNSRSEMNVSTLELGDSALYLCASSFPQRLYTGELFFGEGSRLTVL.

As to this clone: The sample carries other DNA sequences with the same CDR3. The J gene is TRBJ2-5, the V gene TRBV18; D is undetermined. The ends were cut back, 3 bases at V and 2 bases at J, with 7 bases in the middle. This CDR3 contains 13 residues. Germline V gene lookup returns CDR1 KGHSH and CDR2 LQKENI. CDR3 DNA sequence: TGTGCCAGCTCACCTCGCCAACAAGAGACCCAGTACTTC. It yields the protein CASSPRQQETQYF.

This clone was detected a few times. The rearrangement joins TRBV28 to TRBJ2-1, with D unresolved. The germline V gene encodes CDR1 MDHEN and CDR2 SYDVKM. Trimming removed 3 bases at V and 7 bases at J, with 16 bases between. The CDR3 totals 15 residues. The CDR3 region has the DNA TGTGCCAGCAGTTTTGCGATTACCCGGTGGAATGAGCAGTTCTTC. Residues: CASSFAITRWNEQFF. Full variable domain (rest looked up from reference TRBV28 and TRBJ2-1): DVKVTQSSRYLVKRTGEKVFLECVQDMDHENMFWYRQDPGLGLRLIYFSYDVKMKEKGDIPEGYSVSREKKERFSLILESASTNQTSMYLCASSFAITRWNEQFFGPGTRLTVL.

Concerning this clone: No DNA is shown, since the ends of the CDR3 on it are uncertain; the CDR3 is the one TCRdb lists. V gene TRBV7-9 combines with J gene TRBJ2-2. Germline V gene lookup returns CDR1 SEHNR and CDR2 FQNEAQ (reference sequence). The CDR3 is 12 amino acids long, termini counted. CDR3: CASSFGAGELFF.

This clone was seen more than once but under ten times. The chain recombines TRBV5-1 with TRBJ2-7; 9 nucleotides agree with TRBD1. After removal of 3 bases from V and 6 bases from J, the junction contained 7 bases not matched to a gene. The CDR3 is made up of 14 amino acids. The germline CDR1 and CDR2 sequences are SGHRS and YFSETQ. CDR3 region: CASSSIQGAGEQYF. The DNA for the CDR3 is TGCGCCAGCAGCTCGATACAGGGGGCGGGCGAGCAGTACTTC.

The chain recombines TRBV2 with TRBJ2-7; D assignment may be TRBD1 or TRBD2 (6 bases each). Looked up from germline, CDR1 is SNHLY and CDR2 is FYNNEI. Trimming removed 6 bases from V and 7 bases from J, with 22 bases in between. The CDR3 runs to 15 residues. CDR3 DNA: TGTGCCAGCAGCTCCGTCGGGACTTTAGGGGGAGAGCAGTACTTC. Translation gives CASSSVGTLGGEQYF.

This clone was recorded a few times. The chain employs TRBV7-9 and TRBJ2-2; 8 nucleotides line up with TRBD2. Trimming removed 5 bases from V and 7 bases from J; junction bases left unmatched: 3. The germline gives CDR1 SEHNR, CDR2 FQNEAQ (reference sequence). The CDR3 contains 13 residues. The CDR3 bases are TGTGCCAGCAGCCCCGCGGGGGGCGGGGAGCTGTTTTTT. Amino acids: CASSPAGGGELFF.

The rearrangement joins TRBV7-2 to TRBJ2-3; 9 nucleotides agree with TRBD2. V was clipped by 3 bases and J by 10 bases; unmatched bases: 5. The CDR3 has 13 residues. Germline V CDR1 and CDR2: SGHTA, FQGNSA. The CDR3 DNA follows: TGTGCCAGCAGCTTGTCGCGGGAGGGATCGCAGTATTTT. Encoded protein: CASSLSREGSQYF.

This clone has just a few counts. The rearrangement joins TRBV10-3 to TRBJ2-7; 9 bases are a match to TRBD1. Trimming removed 6 bases from V and 3 bases from J; junction bases left unmatched: 3. CDR1 and CDR2 from the germline V gene are ENHRY and SYGVKD. This CDR3 comprises 13 residues. CDR3 nucleotides: TGTGCCATCAGGAAGGGACAGGGCTACGAGCAGTACTTC. It yields the protein CAIRKGQGYEQYF.

Only a few counts were recorded for this clone. The rearrangement links TRBV5-1 to TRBJ2-5; a weak D match, TRBD1 (6 bases). The V gene lost 3 bases and the J gene lost 3 bases, with 9 bases spanning the gap. This CDR3 is built from 13 residues. Germline V gives CDR1 SGHRS, CDR2 YFSETQ. For the CDR3, the DNA is TGCGCCAGCAGCTGGACAGTGGAAGAGACCCAGTACTTC. Translation: CASSWTVEETQYF.

This clone was seen more than once but under ten times. In DNA, the CDR3 is TGTGCCATCAGTGCGAACCTTCCAGGAATTTTGGGAAATGAGCAGTTCTTC. The encoded protein is CAISANLPGILGNEQFF. J is TRBJ2-1 and V is TRBV10-3; D ambiguous. V was cut by 4 bases and J by 7 bases, with 23 bases left in between. This CDR3 spans 17 amino acids. Germline loops: CDR1 ENHRY, CDR2 SYGVKD.

The chain is built from TRBV9 and TRBJ2-3; D is unclear. The CDR3 is made up of 15 amino acids. Looked up from germline, CDR1 is SGDLS and CDR2 is YYNGEE. Between the trimmed V and J ends, which lost 2 bases and 2 bases, there was a span of 12 bases. The CDR3 DNA follows: TGTGCCAGCAGCGTCTCCCCCCAGGACACAGATACGCAGTATTTT. Translating gives CASSVSPQDTDTQYF.

A note on this clone: The sample contains more than one DNA sequence encoding this CDR3. J is TRBJ2-3 and V is TRBV6-5, with no clear D. The CDR3 runs 12 residues. Trimming pared 6 bases from V and 0 bases from J, leaving 4 bases between. Germline CDR1 is MNHEY and CDR2 is SVGAGI. The CDR3 is CASRGSTDTQYF. As DNA, the CDR3 is TGTGCCAGCAGGGGTAGCACAGATACGCAGTATTTT.

The table lists this clone with a few counts. This chain links TRBV2 with TRBJ1-2; weak D call: TRBD1 (6 bases). V was clipped by 4 bases and J by 3 bases, with 12 bases between them. CDR3 length equals 14 residues. Germline-derived CDR1 and CDR2 are SNHLY and FYNNEI. The chain's CDR3 is CASSVQGLDYGYTF. The CDR3 nucleotides are TGTGCCAGCAGTGTACAGGGATTAGACTATGGCTACACCTTC.

The chain carries TRBV28 and TRBJ1-2, with 7 bases aligning to TRBD1. This CDR3 has 13 amino acids. Losses at the gene ends were 7 bases for V and 0 bases for J; bases not matched to a gene: 2. In germline, CDR1 is MDHEN, CDR2 SYDVKM. The chain's CDR3 is CASKGGANYGYTF. CDR3 bases: TGTGCCAGCAAAGGGGGCGCTAACTATGGCTACACCTTC.

Turning to this clone: The same CDR3 can be traced to other DNA sequences in this sample. The DNA for the CDR3 is TGTGCCAGCTCAACGGGACTTAACACCGGGGAGCTGTTTTTT. Amino acid sequence: CASSTGLNTGELFF. The chain combines TRBV18 with TRBJ2-2; D perhaps matches TRBD2 (6 bases). The V gene lost 5 bases and the J gene lost 2 bases, with 9 bases spanning the gap. This CDR3 comprises 14 residues. From germline, CDR1 is KGHSH and CDR2 LQKENI.

The chain recombines TRBV5-1 with TRBJ1-1; D gene uncertain. The germline V gene encodes CDR1 SGHRS and CDR2 YFSETQ. This CDR3 has 14 residues. V lost 4 bases and J 0 bases, leaving 10 bases between the germline ends. CDR3 sequence (DNA): TGCGCCAGCAGCGGTCCGGCAATGAACACTGAAGCTTTCTTT. It specifies CASSGPAMNTEAFF.